Presented here are 28 T cell receptor beta chains from one specimen sequenced in a study of patients and donors after allogeneic stem cell transplantation. In TCRdb, the RT-PCR reads were re-called with MiXCR into one record per CDR3 protein. The top ten clones hold 11% of a sample with about 230,000 distinct CDR3 sequences, roughly 14% of them seen once. Material for sequencing was blood, either unsorted or a sorted T cell fraction (not recorded which). The receptors originated from a human donor who was either an allogeneic HSCT recipient or a stem cell or donor lymphocyte infusion donor (not recorded which). It is not recorded whose cells these are; they may come from a transplant donor.

V gene TRBV5-4 combines with J gene TRBJ1-1, with D perhaps TRBD1 (5 bases). Germline assignment: CDR1 SGHNT and CDR2 YYREEE (reference sequence). V was pared by 0 bases and J by 7 bases, with 13 bases between. The CDR3 totals 14 residues. DNA of the CDR3: TGTGCCAGCAGCTTGGGTTTCGCCCAGGGTGAAGCTTTCTTT. Its translation: CASSLGFAQGEAFF.

A few counts support this clonotype. The chain has TRBV6-1 and TRBJ1-2; 7 nucleotides match TRBD1. J gave up 3 bases and V 6 bases, and 7 bases lay outside the gene matches. The CDR3 spans 14 residues. Germline V gene sequence: CDR1 MNHNS, CDR2 SASEGT. Here the CDR3 reads CASRQGRGDYGYTF. Written as DNA, the CDR3 is TGTGCCAGCAGACAGGGGCGAGGGGACTATGGCTACACCTTC.

The gene calls are TRBV20-1 and TRBJ1-2; possibly TRBD1 for D (5 bases). V lost 5 bases to trimming and J lost 4 bases, with 11 bases between them. The CDR3 is 12 residues long. The germline gives CDR1 DFQATT, CDR2 SNEGSKA (reference sequence). The CDR3 DNA sequence: TGCAGTGCTCTCAGGGATGCCTATGGCTACACCTTC. Residues: CSALRDAYGYTF.

In its sample, this clonotype was seen many times. This sequence joins TRBV25-1 and TRBJ1-6, with TRBD1 matching 7 bases. The CDR3 is 13 residues long. Germline assignment: CDR1 MGHDK and CDR2 SYGVNS. The V and J ends lost 7 bases and 10 bases, in that order; junction bases with no gene match: 7. The CDR3 DNA reads TGTGCCAGCACTCAGACAGGGCGGTCACCCCTCCACTTT. Residues: CASTQTGRSPLHF. The full variable domain, rest sourced from reference TRBV25-1 and TRBJ1-6, is EADIYQTPRYLVIGTGKKITLECSQTMGHDKMYWYQQDPGMELHLIHYSYGVNSTEKGDLSSESTVSRIRTEHFPLTLESARPSHTSQYLCASTQTGRSPLHFGNGTRLTVT.

This clonotype was detected only a few times. The rearrangement links TRBV5-6 to TRBJ1-2; D is unclear. The CDR3 runs to 15 residues. With 7 bases removed from V and 6 bases from J, the gap between germline ends came to 22 bases. From germline, CDR1 is SGHDT and CDR2 YYEEEE. The CDR3 DNA is TGTGCCAGCGCAGAGAACATCGGGTCAGTTCATGGCTACACCTTC. Its protein product is CASAENIGSVHGYTF.

This clonotype appeared many times. J is TRBJ2-4 and V is TRBV3-1; D uncertain. The germline gives CDR1 LGHDT, CDR2 YNNKEL (reference sequence). The CDR3 has 15 amino acids. Trimming removed 1 base at V and 7 bases at J, with 14 bases between. CDR3 in amino acids: CASSQGAGPRNIQYF. The CDR3 DNA reads as TGTGCCAGCAGCCAAGGGGCTGGGCCCCGGAACATTCAGTACTTC. Full variable domain (rest looked up from reference TRBV3-1 and TRBJ2-4): DTAVSQTPKYLVTQMGNDKSIKCEQNLGHDTMYWYKQDSKKFLKIMFSYNNKELIINETVPNRFSPKSPDKAHLNLHINSLELGDSAVYFCASSQGAGPRNIQYFGAGTRLSVL.

This clonotype was recorded many times. The gene calls are TRBV5-1 and TRBJ2-3; possibly TRBD1 for D (6 bases). Germline V gene lookup returns CDR1 SGHRS and CDR2 YFSETQ. Deletions cut 4 bases from V and 1 base from J, with 13 bases between. The CDR3 has 15 amino acids. Here the CDR3 reads CASSDQGGRTDTQYF. CDR3 in DNA: TGCGCCAGCAGCGATCAAGGGGGACGCACAGATACGCAGTATTTT. Full variable domain (missing parts from reference TRBV5-1 and TRBJ2-3): KAGVTQTPRYLIKTRGQQVTLSCSPISGHRSVSWYQQTPGQGLQFLFEYFSETQRNKGNFPGRFSGRQFSNSRSEMNVSTLELGDSALYLCASSDQGGRTDTQYFGPGTRLTVL.

This clonotype came up many times. The junction departs from the called germline gene at one end, perhaps through a read error. The gene calls are TRBV7-7 and TRBJ2-7; 7 positions match TRBD1. The CDR3 has 14 residues. Germline V gives CDR1 SSHAT, CDR2 FNYEAQ (reference sequence). CDR3 residues: CASSPRQGPYEQYF. The CDR3 region has the DNA TGTGCTAGCAGCCCACGACAGGGCCCCTACGAGCAGTACTTC. The full variable domain, its missing parts supplied by reference TRBV7-7 and TRBJ2-7, is GAGVSQSPRYKVTKRGQDVTLRCDPISSHATLYWYQQALGQGPEFLTYFNYEAQPDKSGLPSDRFSAERPEGSISTLTIQRTEQRDSAMYRCASSPRQGPYEQYFGPGTRLTVT.

The chain is built from TRBV20-1 and TRBJ2-1; D not certain. This CDR3 contains 12 residues. Trimming stripped 4 bases from V and 3 bases from J, with 7 bases between. Germline V CDR1 and CDR2: DFQATT, SNEGSKA (reference sequence). The CDR3: CSATPGYNEQFF. CDR3 DNA sequence: TGCAGTGCTACACCGGGCTACAATGAGCAGTTCTTC.

The table lists this clonotype with a few counts. The chain has TRBV29-1 and TRBJ1-1, with D perhaps matching TRBD1 (6 bases). The CDR3 consists of 12 residues. CDR1 is SQVTM, CDR2 ANQGSEA, per germline. CDR3 nucleotide sequence: TGCAGTCATACAGGGATGATGGCTGAAGCTTTCTTT. It yields the protein CSHTGMMAEAFF. Using reference TRBV29-1 and TRBJ1-1 for the parts outside the CDR3, the full variable domain is SAVISQKPSRDICQRGTSLTIQCQVDSQVTMMFWYRQQPGQSLTLIATANQGSEATYESGFVIDKFPISRPNLTFSTLTVSNMSPEDSSIYLCSHTGMMAEAFFGQGTRLTVV.

The rearrangement links TRBV18 to TRBJ2-7; D is unclear. In germline, CDR1 is KGHSH, CDR2 LQKENI. The CDR3 has 14 residues. Trimming cost V 2 bases and J 1 base, with 9 bases left between them. In DNA, the CDR3 is TGTGCCAGCTCACCATCAAGTGGGTCCTACGAGCAGTACTTC. This sequence encodes CASSPSSGSYEQYF.

This clonotype was observed a handful of times. V usage is TRBV6-5 and J usage is TRBJ2-7; 14 bases line up with TRBD2. The CDR3 extends over 19 amino acids. V lost 4 bases, J lost 0 bases, and 11 bases stayed unmatched. Germline V lookup: CDR1 MNHEY, CDR2 SVGAGI. DNA of the CDR3: TGTGCCAGCAGTTTCGCCGGGACTAGCGGGAGTTTCGGCTCCTACGAGCAGTACTTC. Amino acids: CASSFAGTSGSFGSYEQYF.

The sample holds a few counts of this clonotype. The V gene is TRBV6-1, the J gene TRBJ1-5; D is undetermined. The CDR3 covers 15 residues. Germline V CDR1 and CDR2: MNHNS, SASEGT. V was shortened by 6 bases and J by 0 bases, with 12 bases between the two germline ends. The chain's CDR3 is CASRRTHHSNQPQHF. CDR3 DNA sequence: TGTGCCAGCAGGCGGACCCACCATAGCAATCAGCCCCAGCATTTT.

This clonotype has more than one count but fewer than ten. The rearrangement joins TRBV7-2 to TRBJ1-5, with a weak D call TRBD1 (6 bases). Germline lookup yields CDR1 SGHTA and CDR2 FQGNSA. This CDR3 comprises 13 residues. The ends were cut back, 1 base at V and 7 bases at J, with 8 bases in the middle. Here the CDR3 reads CASSLEGEQPQHF. As DNA, the CDR3 is TGTGCCAGCAGCTTAGAGGGGGAGCAGCCCCAGCATTTT.

In its sample, this clonotype was seen many times. This chain connects TRBV18 to TRBJ2-5, with D tentatively TRBD1 or TRBD2 (6 bases each). Trimming shortened V by 2 bases and J by 6 bases, and 16 bases separated the two germline ends. Germline V lookup: CDR1 KGHSH, CDR2 LQKENI. This CDR3 is 15 amino acids long. The CDR3 spells CASSPVPTGAQTQYF. The CDR3 DNA sequence: TGTGCCAGCTCACCAGTCCCAACGGGGGCGCAGACCCAGTACTTC.

This clonotype was seen only a few times. This chain joins TRBV2 and TRBJ1-5; D ambiguous. The CDR3 totals 14 residues. V was cut by 6 bases and J by 4 bases, with 13 bases left in between. CDR1 is SNHLY, CDR2 FYNNEI, per germline. This CDR3 is CASSVDGPNQPQHF. The CDR3, as DNA: TGTGCCAGCAGCGTCGACGGACCGAATCAGCCCCAGCATTTT.

This clonotype came up many times. The V and J genes are TRBV5-1 and TRBJ2-7, with D uncertain. The CDR3 runs 15 residues. Germline CDR1 reads SGHRS; CDR2 reads YFSETQ. Trimming cost V 4 bases and J 7 bases, with 21 bases left between them. The chain's CDR3 is CASSANTGPGEEQYF. CDR3 sequence (DNA): TGCGCCAGCAGCGCCAATACGGGCCCCGGTGAGGAGCAGTACTTC.

This clonotype was counted at least ten times. The V call is TRBV30, the J call TRBJ2-7; no reliable D call. The V end was cut by 5 bases, the J end by 1 base, with 3 bases between. Germline CDR1 reads GTSNPN; CDR2 reads SVGIG (reference sequence). This CDR3 spans 10 amino acids. CDR3 sequence (DNA): TGTGCCTGGGGATCCTACGAGCAGTACTTC. This codes for CAWGSYEQYF.

This clonotype showed up many times. The gene calls are TRBV29-1 and TRBJ1-1; 10 bases are shared with TRBD1. CDR1 is SQVTM and CDR2 is ANQGSEA in the germline V gene. The CDR3 spans 13 residues. Unmatched junction bases numbered 4, after V lost 6 bases and J lost 3 bases. CDR3 in amino acids: CSVEGQGYTEAFF. CDR3 coding DNA: TGCAGCGTCGAGGGACAGGGGTACACTGAAGCTTTCTTT.

The sample holds many counts of this clonotype. Mismatch with germline at one junction end may stem from a read error. The chain combines TRBV12-3 or TRBV12-4 with TRBJ1-2, with a possible D match to TRBD1 (5 bases). This CDR3 region has 13 residues. CDR3 sequence reads: CASSLSGNFGYTF. CDR3 DNA: TGTGCCAGCAGTTTATCAGGGAACTTTGGCTACACCTTC.

The rearrangement uses TRBV20-1 and TRBJ2-3; D possibly corresponds to TRBD2 (7 bases). The germline V and J ends were trimmed by 6 bases and 2 bases, with 18 bases remaining between them. CDR3 length: 15 residues. The germline CDR1 and CDR2 sequences are DFQATT and SNEGSKA (reference sequence). The CDR3 nucleotides are TGCAGTGCGGGGAAGGGGGGAGGGTACACAGATACGCAGTATTTT. It codes for CSAGKGGGYTDTQYF.

In this sample, this clonotype turned up a few times. V usage is TRBV19 and J usage is TRBJ2-3; D is possibly TRBD1 (6 bases). The CDR3 is 15 amino acids. V lost 6 bases and J lost 1, with 14 bases in between. CDR1 is LNHDA, CDR2 SQIVND, per germline (reference sequence). For the CDR3, the DNA is TGTGCCAGTAGCCAACGGCGACAGGGCACAGATACGCAGTATTTT. Its protein is CASSQRRQGTDTQYF.

The rearrangement links TRBV5-1 to TRBJ1-2; TRBD1 is a possible D gene (6 bases). CDR1 is SGHRS and CDR2 is YFSETQ in the germline V gene. Between the trimmed V and J ends, which lost 4 bases and 6 bases, there was a span of 16 bases. There are 14 residues in the CDR3. DNA for the CDR3: TGCGCCAGCAGCCCCTCGGGGGGGGCGAATGGCTACACCTTC. It yields the protein CASSPSGGANGYTF.

The chain combines TRBV20-1 with TRBJ1-5; D unresolved. With 8 bases removed from V and 2 bases from J, the gap between germline ends came to 16 bases. CDR1 is DFQATT, CDR2 SNEGSKA, per germline (reference sequence). The CDR3 extends over 14 amino acids. Here the CDR3 DNA reads TGCAGTACCGCACGGGGAGCTGGCAATCAGCCCCAGCATTTT. Translated: CSTARGAGNQPQHF.

The chain combines TRBV6-5 with TRBJ1-4; D is possibly TRBD1 (5 bases). The CDR3 runs 13 residues. Looked up from germline, CDR1 is MNHEY and CDR2 is SVGAGI. V lost 4 bases and J 8 bases, leaving 11 bases between the germline ends. CDR3 sequence reads: CASSWGFGEKLFF. The CDR3 DNA follows: TGTGCCAGCAGTTGGGGGTTTGGGGAAAAACTGTTTTTT.

The sample holds many counts of this clonotype. The chain joins TRBV15 to TRBJ2-1; 12 bases fit TRBD2. The CDR3 runs to 16 residues. Germline-derived CDR1 and CDR2 are LNHNV and YYDKDF (reference sequence). V shed 4 bases, J shed 5 bases, and the junction held 6 bases outside the gene matches. For the CDR3, the DNA is TGTGCCACCAGCACAATCGGACTAGCGGGGAACAATGAGCAGTTCTTC. It translates to CATSTIGLAGNNEQFF. Complete variable domain (other parts from reference TRBV15 and TRBJ2-1): DAMVIQNPRYQVTQFGKPVTLSCSQTLNHNVMYWYQQKSSQAPKLLFHYYDKDFNNEADTPDNFQSRRPNTSFCFLDIRSPGLGDTAMYLCATSTIGLAGNNEQFFGPGTRLTVL.

The genes are TRBV2 and TRBJ2-7, with 13 nucleotides matching TRBD2. Trimming cost V 10 bases and J 8 bases; bases outside gene matches: 14. This CDR3 region has 15 residues. Germline V gives CDR1 SNHLY, CDR2 FYNNEI. The CDR3 sequence is CANEDTLAGGGKQYF. CDR3 nucleotides: TGTGCCAACGAAGACACACTAGCGGGAGGGGGTAAGCAGTACTTC.

Ten or more counts support this clonotype. The CDR3 protein is CSAYETSGSSPYEQYF. The CDR3 DNA is TGCAGCGCATACGAGACTAGCGGGAGCTCCCCCTACGAGCAGTACTTC. The rearrangement uses TRBV29-1 and TRBJ2-7, with 12 bases lining up with TRBD2. CDR1 and CDR2 from the germline V gene are SQVTM and ANQGSEA. Trimming took 7 bases from V and 2 from J; bases not matched to a gene: 12. This CDR3 has 16 residues.